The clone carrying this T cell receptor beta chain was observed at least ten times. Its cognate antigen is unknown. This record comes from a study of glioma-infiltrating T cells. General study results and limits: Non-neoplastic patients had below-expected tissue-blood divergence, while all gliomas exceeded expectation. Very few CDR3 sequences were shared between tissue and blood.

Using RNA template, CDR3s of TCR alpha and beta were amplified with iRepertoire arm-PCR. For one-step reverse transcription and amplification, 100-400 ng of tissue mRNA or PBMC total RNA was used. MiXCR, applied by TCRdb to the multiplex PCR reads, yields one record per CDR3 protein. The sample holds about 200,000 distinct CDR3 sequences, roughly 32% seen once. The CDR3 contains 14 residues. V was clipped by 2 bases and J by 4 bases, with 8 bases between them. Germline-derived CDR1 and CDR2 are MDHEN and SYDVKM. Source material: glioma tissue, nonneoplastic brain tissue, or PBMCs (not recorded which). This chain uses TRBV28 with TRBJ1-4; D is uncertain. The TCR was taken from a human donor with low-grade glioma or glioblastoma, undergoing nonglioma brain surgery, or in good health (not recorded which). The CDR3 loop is CASSLGQSNEKLFF. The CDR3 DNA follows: TGTGCCAGCAGTTTAGGCCAGAGTAATGAAAAACTGTTTTTT.